This T cell receptor beta chain is from a study of blood T cells in healthy people across ages. Trimming cost V 6 bases and J 0 bases; bases outside gene matches: 3. The CDR3 contains 14 residues. Germline CDR1 SEHNR, CDR2 FQNEAQ (reference sequence). The authors ran a second PCR of 7 to 11 cycles using a sample-barcoded 5' primer and a J-beta primer mix. MiXCR, applied by TCRdb to the 5' RACE reads, yields one record per CDR3 protein. Among roughly 500,000 distinct CDR3 sequences, around 24% were seen once, and the ten largest hold less than 9%. The sample also formed part of further work on T cells of mothers and their children.

Sequenced material: blood. This chain uses TRBV7-9 with TRBJ1-1, with TRBD1 identical over 8 bases. This sequence was found in a boy younger than 18 in good health. CDR3 DNA: TGTGCCAGCAGTCCGACAGGGGTGAACACTGAAGCTTTCTTT. Protein sequence: CASSPTGVNTEAFF.